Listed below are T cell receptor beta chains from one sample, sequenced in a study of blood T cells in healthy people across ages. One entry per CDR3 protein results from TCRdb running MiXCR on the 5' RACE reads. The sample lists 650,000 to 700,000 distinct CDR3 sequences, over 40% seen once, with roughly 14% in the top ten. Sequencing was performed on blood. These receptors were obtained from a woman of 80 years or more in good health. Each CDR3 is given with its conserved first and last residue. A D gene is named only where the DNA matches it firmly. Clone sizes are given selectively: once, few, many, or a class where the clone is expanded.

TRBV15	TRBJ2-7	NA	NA	TGTGCCACCAGCAGAGAGCGAGGGGATGAGCAGTACTTC	CATSRERGDEQYF
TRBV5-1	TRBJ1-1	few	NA	TGTGCCAGCAGCCGACAAGAGAACACTGAAGCTTTCTTT	CASSRQENTEAFF
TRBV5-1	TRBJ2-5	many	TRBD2	TGCGCCAGCCGGGCTATAGCGGGAGGGTTGGAGACCCAGTACTTC	CASRAIAGGLETQYF
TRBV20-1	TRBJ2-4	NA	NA	TGCAGTGCTAGAGTCAATTTTTACAATGAGCAGTACTTC	CSARVNFYNEQYF
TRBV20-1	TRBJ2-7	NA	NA	TGCAGTGCTAGAAGTCTTTCGACCGCCTACAATGAGCAGTACTTC	CSARSLSTAYNEQYF
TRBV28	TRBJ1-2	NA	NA	TGTGCCAGCAGCACCGGGGCAAGCATCTATGGCTACACCTTC	CASSTGASIYGYTF
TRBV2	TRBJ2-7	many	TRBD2	TGTGCCAGCAGTTACAGGACTAGCGTGGCCGAGCAGTACTTC	CASSYRTSVAEQYF
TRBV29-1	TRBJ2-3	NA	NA	TGCAGCGTTGGCAGAAGTATGATTAGCACAGATACGCAGTATTTT	CSVGRSMISTDTQYF
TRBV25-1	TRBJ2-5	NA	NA	TGTGCCAGCAGTGTGGGAGGAAGAGGGAGTGGAGAGACCCAGTACTTC	CASSVGGRGSGETQYF
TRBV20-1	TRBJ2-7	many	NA	TGCAGTGCCAGAGGCAGGGCGCGCGAGCAGTACTTC	CSARGRAREQYF
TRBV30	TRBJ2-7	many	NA	TGTGCCTGGAGTAAAGGTCAGGGTTACGAGCAGTACTTC	CAWSKGQGYEQYF
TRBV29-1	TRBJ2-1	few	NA	TGCAGCGCCATCTCGTGGGGCAATGAGCAGTTCTTC	CSAISWGNEQFF
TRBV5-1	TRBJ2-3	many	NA	TGCGCCAGCAGCTTGGGCGTTTCAGGGTTAGATACGCAGTATTTT	CASSLGVSGLDTQYF
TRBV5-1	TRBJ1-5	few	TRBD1	TGCGCCAGCCGGATCGACAGGGGAAGCCAGCCCCAGCATTTT	CASRIDRGSQPQHF
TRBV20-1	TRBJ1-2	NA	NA	TGCAGTGCTAGAGCTGGGACCTATGGCTACACCTTC	CSARAGTYGYTF
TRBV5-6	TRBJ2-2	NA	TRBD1	TGTGCCAGCAGCTTTGGGACAGGCGGCGGGGAGCTGTTTTTT	CASSFGTGGGELFF
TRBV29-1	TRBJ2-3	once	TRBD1	TGCAGCGTATCCGGGACAGAAAATACGCAGTATTTT	CSVSGTENTQYF
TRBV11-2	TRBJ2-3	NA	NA	TGTGCCAGCAGCTTAGTCCTGGGGGCAAGCACAGATACGCAGTATTTT	CASSLVLGASTDTQYF
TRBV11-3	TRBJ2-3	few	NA	TGTGCCAGCAGCTCCTCGGCTAGCGCGAGCACAGATACGCAGTATTTT	CASSSSASASTDTQYF
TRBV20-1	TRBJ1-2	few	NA	TGCAGTGCTAGAGCAGTGGGCAAGGACTATGGCTACACCTTC	CSARAVGKDYGYTF
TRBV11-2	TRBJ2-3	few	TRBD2	TGTGCCAGCAGCCCCCCGGGACTAGCGACTGTTGCGCAGTATTTT	CASSPPGLATVAQYF
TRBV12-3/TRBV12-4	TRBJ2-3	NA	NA	TGTGCCAGCAGCAGGGTCGGAGTCACAGATACGCAGTATTTT	CASSRVGVTDTQYF
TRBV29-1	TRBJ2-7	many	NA	TGCAGCGTTGAAGGCGGGGGCTCATACGAGCAGTACTTC	CSVEGGGSYEQYF
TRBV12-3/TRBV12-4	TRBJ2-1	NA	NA	TGTGCCAGCAGCCGTAGTCTTCAACCGAGGCAGTTCTTC	CASSRSLQPRQFF
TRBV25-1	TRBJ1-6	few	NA	TGTGCCAGCAGTGCGGGTAGCTCCTATAATTCACCCCTCCACTTT	CASSAGSSYNSPLHF
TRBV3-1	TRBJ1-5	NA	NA	TGTGTCAGCAGCCAAGGGCTGGGATCTAGCAATCAGCCCCAGCATTTT	CVSSQGLGSSNQPQHF
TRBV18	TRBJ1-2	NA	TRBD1	TGTACCAGCTCACCACTTCTCAACAGGGGTGCCTATGGCTACACCTTC	CTSSPLLNRGAYGYTF
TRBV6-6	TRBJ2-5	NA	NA	TGTGCCAGCAGAAACAGGGAGGTGGAGACCCAGTACTTC	CASRNREVETQYF
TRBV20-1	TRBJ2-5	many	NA	TGCAGTGCTAGAGCGTGGGGGGAAGAGACCCAGTACTTC	CSARAWGEETQYF
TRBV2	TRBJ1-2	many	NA	TGTGCCAGCAGTGCGGTCATAAACTATGGCTACACCTTC	CASSAVINYGYTF
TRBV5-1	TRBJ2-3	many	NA	TGCGCCAGCAGCTCGGGACAATACACAGATACGCAGTATTTT	CASSSGQYTDTQYF
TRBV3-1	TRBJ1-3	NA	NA	TGTGCCAGCAGCGTAGACAGAACCAGAAACACCATATATTTT	CASSVDRTRNTIYF
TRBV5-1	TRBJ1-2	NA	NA	TGCGCCAGCAGCCTGTGGGACGGCCCCAACTATGGCTACACCTTC	CASSLWDGPNYGYTF
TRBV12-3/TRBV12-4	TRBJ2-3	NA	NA	TGTGCCAGCAGTTTAGTAACAGCCATGTCCACAGATACGCAGTATTTT	CASSLVTAMSTDTQYF
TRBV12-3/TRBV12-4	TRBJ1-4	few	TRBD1	TGTGCCAGCAGTTACAGGACAGGGCTTAATGAAAAACTGTTTTTT	CASSYRTGLNEKLFF
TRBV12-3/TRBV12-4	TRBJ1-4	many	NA	TGTGCCAGCAGTTTCTATCTAGCAGGGATCGAAAAACTGTTTTTT	CASSFYLAGIEKLFF
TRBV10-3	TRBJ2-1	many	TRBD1	TGTGCCATCAGTGCCGGACAGGGGTACAATGAGCAGTTCTTC	CAISAGQGYNEQFF
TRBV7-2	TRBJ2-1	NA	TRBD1	TGTGCCAGCAGCTTAGCCGGGGACAGGCGAGGCAATGAGCAGTTCTTC	CASSLAGDRRGNEQFF
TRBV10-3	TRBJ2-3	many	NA	TGTGCCATCAGTGAGGGGGGAGATACGCAGTATTTT	CAISEGGDTQYF
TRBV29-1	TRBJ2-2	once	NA	TGCAGCGTTGAAGCTCACACCACCGGGGAGCTGTTTTTT	CSVEAHTTGELFF
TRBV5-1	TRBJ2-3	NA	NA	TGCGCCAGCAGCTTGCTGGTAGCGGGCACAGATACGCAGTATTTT	CASSLLVAGTDTQYF
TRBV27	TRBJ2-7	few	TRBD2	TGTGCCAGCAGTGTGGCTGGGAGGGTATACGAGCAGTACTTC	CASSVAGRVYEQYF
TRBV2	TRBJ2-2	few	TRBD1	TGTGCCAGCAGTGTGGGTCGGCAGGGGGATTTCACCGGGGAGCTGTTTTTT	CASSVGRQGDFTGELFF
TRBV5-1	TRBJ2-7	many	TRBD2	TGCGCCAGCAGCAACGGGACTAGCGGCGGTTACGAGCAGTACTTC	CASSNGTSGGYEQYF
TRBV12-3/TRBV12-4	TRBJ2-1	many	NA	TGTGCCAGCAGCCCTTACGGAGTCGCGCAGTTCTTC	CASSPYGVAQFF
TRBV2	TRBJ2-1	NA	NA	TGTGCCAGCAGAGAAACAGCTAGCTCCTACAATGAGCAGTTCTTC	CASRETASSYNEQFF
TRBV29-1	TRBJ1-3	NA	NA	TGCAGCGTTGGACAGTCAGGAAACACCATATATTTT	CSVGQSGNTIYF
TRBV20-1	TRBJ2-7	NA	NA	TGCAGTGCTAGAGAGCGGGAACCCTACGAGCAGTACTTC	CSAREREPYEQYF
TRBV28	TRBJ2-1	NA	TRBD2	TGTGCCAGCGGTCACCGACTAGCTATGTTCTTC	CASGHRLAMFF
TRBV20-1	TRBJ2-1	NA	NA	TGCAGTGCTACTACTAGCCCCAATGAGCAGTTCTTC	CSATTSPNEQFF
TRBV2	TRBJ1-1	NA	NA	TGTGCCAGCAGTGACCCCTCCGCCGGGAACACTGAAGCTTTCTTT	CASSDPSAGNTEAFF
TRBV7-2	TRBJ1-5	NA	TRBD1	TGTGCCAGCGGGGACAGGCTGAATCAGCCCCAGCATTTT	CASGDRLNQPQHF
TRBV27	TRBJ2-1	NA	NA	TGTGCCAGCAGTTTTTACGTATCCTCCGACAATGAGCAGTTCTTC	CASSFYVSSDNEQFF
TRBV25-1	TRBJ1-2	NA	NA	TGTGCCAGCAGTGAACCTACAGGGCCCGGGACCTACACCTTC	CASSEPTGPGTYTF
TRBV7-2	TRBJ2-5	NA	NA	TGTGCCAGCACCCCGAGTTTGAGCGAAGAGACCCAGTACTTC	CASTPSLSEETQYF
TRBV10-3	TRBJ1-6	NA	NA	TGTGCCATCACTCGGACGATTGATAATTCACCCCTCCACTTT	CAITRTIDNSPLHF
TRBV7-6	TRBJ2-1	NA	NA	TGTGCCAGCAGCCCCCCCAGGGGAGGGACAGGACTTCGGGGCGAGCAGTTCTTC	CASSPPRGGTGLRGEQFF